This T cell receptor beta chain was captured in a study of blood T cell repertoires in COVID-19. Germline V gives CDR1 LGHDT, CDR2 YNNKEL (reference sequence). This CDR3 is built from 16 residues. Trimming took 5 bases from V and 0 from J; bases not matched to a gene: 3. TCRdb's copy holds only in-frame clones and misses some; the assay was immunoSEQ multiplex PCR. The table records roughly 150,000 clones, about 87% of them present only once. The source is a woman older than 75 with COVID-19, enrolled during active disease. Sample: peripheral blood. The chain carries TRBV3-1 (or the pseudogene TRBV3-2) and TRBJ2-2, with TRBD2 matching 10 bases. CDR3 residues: CASSYGLAANTGELFF. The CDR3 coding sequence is TGTGCCAGCAGCTACGGACTAGCGGCGAACACCGGGGAGCTGTTTTTT.